This TCR beta chain derives from a study of shared T cell receptors in the human thymus. TCRdb's copy holds only in-frame clones and misses some; the assay was immunoSEQ multiplex PCR. This repertoire shows approximately 400,000 clones, roughly 94% found once; its top ten account for roughly 0.02%. This TCR was sampled from a human donor. Material for sequencing was thymocytes.

The CDR3 DNA reads as TGTGCCAGCAGCCCCCGGGCTACAGAAGAGACCCAGTACTTC. It translates to CASSPRATEETQYF. V is TRBV14 and J is TRBJ2-5; the D is unclear. The V and J ends lost 4 bases and 3 bases respectively, with 12 bases between them. Germline V CDR1 and CDR2: SGHDN, FVKESK. The CDR3 is 14 amino acids.